This T cell receptor delta chain was captured in a study of gammadelta T cells in human blood (dated by TCRdb to the early 2020s). Library method: RT-PCR. TCRdb names Illumina MiSeq as the instrument used. TCRdb called clones from the public reads with CATT, and repeated DNA sequences were later combined into one row. This sample lists more than 1,500 delta-chain clones; around 8% were detected once. Of the sample, 4.1% is held by the ten largest clones. Based on its abundance in the sample, this clone is medium-sized (0.01 to 0.1%). Its specific antigen is unknown. Per-nucleotide qualities are absent, and no much larger clonotype sits a single base away. CDR1 and CDR2 were assigned from the germline V gene as TSWWSYY and QGS. Relative to germline, V is missing 3 bases and J is missing 1 base, with 20 bases of the junction outside any gene match. Spanning cysteine to phenylalanine, the CDR3 consists of 21 amino acids. The CDR3 DNA has 63 bases and is translated from base 1.

What the work shows at the level of the full study, not this receptor alone: According to the study, polyclonal expansion of innate gamma-delta T cells immediately after birth appeared to be driven by microbial exposure.

The sequence derives from a human donor. The sequenced sample consisted of non-Vgamma9Vdelta2 gamma-delta T cells from infant blood. This chain is built from TRDV1 and TRDJ1; TRDD3 aligns with 10 central bases. The DNA sequence is TGTGCTCTTGGGGACCAATATGTCAGCTGGGGGATAAAGGGCCTCACCGATAAACTCATCTTT. This yields the protein CALGDQYVSWGIKGLTDKLIF.